This T cell receptor beta chain was recorded in a study of T cells in Graves' hyperthyroidism and ophthalmopathy. This clonotype has at least ten counts. V lost 3 bases and J 4 bases, leaving 13 bases between the germline ends. CDR1 is KGHSH, CDR2 LQKENI, per germline. CDR3 length: 15 amino acids. Active moderate-to-severe ophthalmopathy, Clinical Activity Score at least 3, NOSPECS at least 4, under 3 months' duration. Diagnostic decisions used clinical symptoms, serum thyroxine and TRAb, thyroid ultrasound and orbital computed tomography. The investigators amplified TCR beta CDR3 regions from RNA transcripts. With the HTBI primer set, the TCR CDR3 went through a first round of RT-PCR. A single record per CDR3 protein comes from TCRdb applying MiXCR to the multiplex PCR reads. Among 300,000 to 400,000 distinct CDR3 sequences, more than 14% were seen once, and the ten largest hold less than 20%.

The genes are TRBV18 and TRBJ1-5; D uncertain. This receptor was identified in a woman aged 25 to 39 with Graves' ophthalmopathy. Source material: blood. This CDR3 is CASSPGRRLNQPQHF. The CDR3 bases are TGTGCCAGCTCACCGGGAAGGAGGTTAAATCAGCCCCAGCATTTT.